This T cell receptor (beta chain) was captured in a study of cytomegalovirus exposure and HLA in healthy donors. At the level of the study: In a previous analysis, 117 million unique TCR beta sequences were found from 150 million to 200 million T cells.

In regard to this clone: As yet, its antigen is unknown.

The V end was cut by 3 bases, the J end by 0 bases, with 17 bases between. CDR1 ENHRY and CDR2 SYGVKD come from the germline V gene. CDR3 size: 17 residues. Study results and limitations: Researchers catalogued approximately 170 TCR beta chains as cytomegalovirus-associated.

This PCR relied on a set of 60 Vbeta primers and 13 Jbeta primers. Methods used by the authors: Later analysis identified roughly 84 million unique TCR beta chains, approximately 11 million shared. Sequencing used immunoSEQ multiplex PCR; TCRdb keeps in-frame clones, though not all of them. V and J calls and clone size are as listed in that table; D and trimming were resolved from the DNA. Altogether 160,000 or so clones are present, around four fifths being singletons, with the ten largest covering 1.9%. The gene calls are TRBV10-3 and TRBJ1-2; D remains unclear. The source of this sequence is a man younger than 35 in good health and CMV-seronegative. The specimen was PBMCs. CDR3 protein: CAISDELRLTANYGYTF. CDR3 bases: TGTGCCATCAGTGACGAGTTGAGACTCACGGCTAACTATGGCTACACCTTC.